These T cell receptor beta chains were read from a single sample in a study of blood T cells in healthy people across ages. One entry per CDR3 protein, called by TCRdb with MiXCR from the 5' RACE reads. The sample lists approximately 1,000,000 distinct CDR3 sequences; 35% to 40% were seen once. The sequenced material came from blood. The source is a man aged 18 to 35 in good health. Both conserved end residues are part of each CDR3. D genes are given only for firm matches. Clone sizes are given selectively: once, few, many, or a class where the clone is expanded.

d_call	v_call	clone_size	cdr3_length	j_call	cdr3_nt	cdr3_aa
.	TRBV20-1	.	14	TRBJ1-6	TGCAGTGCTAGTGCGGCCTCTGGGAATTCACCCCTCCACTTT	CSASAASGNSPLHF
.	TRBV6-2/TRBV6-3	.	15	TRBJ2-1	TGTGCCAGCAGTTCCCTCATAGCGGACTACAATGAGCAGTTCTTC	CASSSLIADYNEQFF
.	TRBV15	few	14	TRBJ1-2	TGTGCCACCAGCAGCGACAGGAATAACTATGGCTACACCTTC	CATSSDRNNYGYTF
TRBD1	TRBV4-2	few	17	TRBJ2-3	TGTGCCAGCAGCCAAGCCTTCGCGACAGGGGAGAAGGATACGCAGTATTTT	CASSQAFATGEKDTQYF
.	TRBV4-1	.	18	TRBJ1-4	TGCGCCAGCAGCCGGGCGATGGGGTTACTCGCAACTAATGAAAAACTGTTTTTT	CASSRAMGLLATNEKLFF
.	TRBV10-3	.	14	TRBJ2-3	TGTGCCATCATGCAGGGAAGGGACGCAGATACGCGGTATTTT	CAIMQGRDADTRYF
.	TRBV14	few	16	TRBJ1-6	TGTGCCAGCAGCCAAGAGCTGGGACGGTATAATTCACCCCTCCACTTT	CASSQELGRYNSPLHF
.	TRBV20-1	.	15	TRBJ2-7	TGCAGTGCTAGAGATTGGCAGGGACCCTACAATGAGCAGTACTTC	CSARDWQGPYNEQYF
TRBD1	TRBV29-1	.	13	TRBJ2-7	TGCAGCGCTCAAGGGACAGGGGCCTACGAGCAGTACTTC	CSAQGTGAYEQYF
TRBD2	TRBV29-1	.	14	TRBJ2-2	TGCAGCGTACGAGCGGGGGGGAACACCGGGGAGCTGTTTTTT	CSVRAGGNTGELFF
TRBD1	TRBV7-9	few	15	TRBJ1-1	TGTGCCAGCCTCACCCAGGGGACAGGGTACTATCAAGCTTTCTTT	CASLTQGTGYYQAFF
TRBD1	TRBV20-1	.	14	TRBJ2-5	TGCAGTGCTAGAGCCACAGGGGGCGGAGAGACCCAGTACTTC	CSARATGGGETQYF
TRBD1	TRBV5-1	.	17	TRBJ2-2	TGCGCCAGCAGCTTGGGGGACAGAGACGCGAACACCGGGGAGCTGTTTTTT	CASSLGDRDANTGELFF
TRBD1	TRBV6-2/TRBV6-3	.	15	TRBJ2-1	TGTGCCACGGAACCAATTACAGGGGGCTCCTACGAGCAGTTCTTC	CATEPITGGSYEQFF
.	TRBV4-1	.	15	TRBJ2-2	TGCGCCAGCAGCTACGGACAGTTTAACACCGGGGAGCTGTTTTTT	CASSYGQFNTGELFF
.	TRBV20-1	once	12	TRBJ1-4	TGCAGTGCTCCCGGCCGGGAGGAAAAACTGTTTTTT	CSAPGREEKLFF
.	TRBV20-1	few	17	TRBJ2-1	TGCAGTGCTAGAGATCGAGACTCGGGGTCCAGATACAATGAGCAGTTCTTC	CSARDRDSGSRYNEQFF
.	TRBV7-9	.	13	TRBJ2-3	TGTGCCAGCAGCGTATTAGCATCAGATACGCAGTATTTT	CASSVLASDTQYF
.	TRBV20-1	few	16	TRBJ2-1	TGCAGTGCTATTGGGGTCCTAGCGAGCCCTTACAATGAGCAGTTCTTC	CSAIGVLASPYNEQFF
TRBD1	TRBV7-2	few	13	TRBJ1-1	TGTGCCAGCAGCTATCCACGACAGGGCCGGTCTTTCTTT	CASSYPRQGRSFF
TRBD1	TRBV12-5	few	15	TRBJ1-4	TGTGCTAGTGGTTTGGTCGGAGGGGGCACTGAAAAACTGTTTTTT	CASGLVGGGTEKLFF
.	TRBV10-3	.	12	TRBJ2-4	TGTGCCATCAGTGATTCTAAAAACATTCAGTACTTC	CAISDSKNIQYF
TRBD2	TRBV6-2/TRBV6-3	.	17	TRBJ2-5	TGTGCCAGCAGTTACGCCCGGAGAGCGGGAGTGGGTGAGACCCAGTACTTC	CASSYARRAGVGETQYF
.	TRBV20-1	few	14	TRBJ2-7	TGCAGTGCTCCCTTAGGGGGGCCCTCCTACGAGCAGTACTTC	CSAPLGGPSYEQYF
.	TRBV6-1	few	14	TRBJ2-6	TGTGCCAGCAGTGTCGACCCTGGGGCCAACGTCCTGACTTTC	CASSVDPGANVLTF